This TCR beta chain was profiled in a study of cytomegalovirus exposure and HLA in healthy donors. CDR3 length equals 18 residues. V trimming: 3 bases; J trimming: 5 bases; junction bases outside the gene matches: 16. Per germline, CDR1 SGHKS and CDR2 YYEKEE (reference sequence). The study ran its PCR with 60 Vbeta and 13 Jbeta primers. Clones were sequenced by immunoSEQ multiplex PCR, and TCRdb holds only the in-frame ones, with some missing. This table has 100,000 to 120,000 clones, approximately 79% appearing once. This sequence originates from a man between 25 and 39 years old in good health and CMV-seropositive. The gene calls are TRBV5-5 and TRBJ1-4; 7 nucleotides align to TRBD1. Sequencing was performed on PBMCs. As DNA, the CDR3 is TGTGCCAGCAGCTGGAGGGTCGGGGGAACAGGGGAGAATGAAAAACTGTTTTTT. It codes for CASSWRVGGTGENEKLFF.